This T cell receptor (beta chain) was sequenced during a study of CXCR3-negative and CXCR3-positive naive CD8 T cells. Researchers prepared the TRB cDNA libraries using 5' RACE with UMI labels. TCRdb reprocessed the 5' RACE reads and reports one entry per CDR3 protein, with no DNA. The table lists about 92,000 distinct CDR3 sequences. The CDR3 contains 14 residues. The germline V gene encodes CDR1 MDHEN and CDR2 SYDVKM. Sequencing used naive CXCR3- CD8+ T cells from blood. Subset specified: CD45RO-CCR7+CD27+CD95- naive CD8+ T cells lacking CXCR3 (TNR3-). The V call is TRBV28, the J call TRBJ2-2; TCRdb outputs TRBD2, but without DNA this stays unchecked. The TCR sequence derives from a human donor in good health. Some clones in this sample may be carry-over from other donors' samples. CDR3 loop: CASSLTRNTGELFF. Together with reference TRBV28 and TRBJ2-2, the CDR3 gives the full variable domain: DVKVTQSSRYLVKRTGEKVFLECVQDMDHENMFWYRQDPGLGLRLIYFSYDVKMKEKGDIPEGYSVSREKKERFSLILESASTNQTSMYLCASSLTRNTGELFFGEGSRLTVL.